Listed here are 23 T cell receptor beta chains from one sample, sequenced in a study of glioma-infiltrating T cells after dendritic cell vaccination. The table came from immunoSEQ multiplex PCR; TCRdb's copy has only in-frame clones and leaves some out. The table includes 100,000 or so clones, 85% to 90% detected once. Sequencing used blood, obtained before dendritic cell vaccination. These receptors were taken from a human donor with glioblastoma.

This clone was found once. The chain joins TRBV7-9 to TRBJ2-7, with a possible D match to TRBD2 (5 bases). The germline V gene has CDR1 SEHNR and CDR2 FQNEAQ (reference sequence). Trimming stripped 6 bases from V and 2 bases from J, with 14 bases between. There are 14 residues in the CDR3. The CDR3, as DNA: TGTGCCAGCAGTCCTCTCGGGAAAACCTACGAGCAGTACTTC. This gives the protein CASSPLGKTYEQYF. Full variable domain (outside the CDR3, taken from reference TRBV7-9 and TRBJ2-7): DTGVSQNPRHKITKRGQNVTFRCDPISEHNRLYWYRQTLGQGPEFLTYFQNEAQLEKSRLLSDRFSAERPKGSFSTLEIQRTEQGDSAMYLCASSPLGKTYEQYFGPGTRLTVT.

The chain uses TRBV28 and TRBJ2-7; the D gene is possibly TRBD1 (6 bases). Trimming removed 4 bases at V and 1 base at J, with 11 bases between. This CDR3 contains 14 residues. Germline-derived CDR1 and CDR2 are MDHEN and SYDVKM. CDR3 nucleotides: TGTGCCAGCAGTTCCGGGACAATGTCCTACGAGCAGTACTTC. Protein sequence: CASSSGTMSYEQYF.

The chain is built from TRBV5-1 and TRBJ1-5; perhaps TRBD1 as D (6 bases). The length of the CDR3 is 19 residues. V lost 0 bases to trimming and J lost 0 bases, with 19 bases between them. Germline V CDR1 and CDR2: SGHRS, YFSETQ. The CDR3 region is CASSLDDNRQAFSNQPQHF. The CDR3 coding sequence is TGCGCCAGCAGCTTGGACGATAACCGACAGGCCTTTAGCAATCAGCCCCAGCATTTT.

This clone was picked up one time. The chain has TRBV15 and TRBJ2-3; D is possibly TRBD2 (5 bases). Per germline, CDR1 LNHNV and CDR2 YYDKDF (reference sequence). The length of the CDR3 is 13 residues. The V gene lost 5 bases and the J gene lost 2 bases, with 8 bases spanning the gap. CDR3 sequence reads: CATSFRDTDTQYF. In nucleotides, the CDR3 is TGTGCCACCAGCTTCCGGGACACAGATACGCAGTATTTT.

The chain has TRBV2 and TRBJ1-5; D remains ambiguous. Trimming removed 7 bases at V and 5 bases at J, with 18 bases between. CDR1 is SNHLY, CDR2 FYNNEI, per germline. This CDR3 has 15 residues. The CDR3 protein is CASKKGTEEYQPQHF. In nucleotides, the CDR3 is TGTGCCAGCAAAAAGGGTACGGAGGAGTATCAGCCCCAGCATTTT.

The CDR3 loop reads CASSFGQGAYNEQFF. As DNA, the CDR3 is TGTGCCAGCAGCTTTGGGCAGGGCGCCTACAATGAGCAGTTCTTC. The chain has TRBV7-6 and TRBJ2-1, with D possibly matching TRBD1 (5 bases). Between the trimmed V and J ends, which lost 3 bases and 2 bases, there was a span of 11 bases. The CDR3 loop spans 15 amino acids. Looked up from germline, CDR1 is SGHVS and CDR2 is FNYEAQ.

This rearrangement joins TRBV5-6 to TRBJ2-1; 8 bases are a match to TRBD1. J gave up 4 bases and V 2 bases, and 11 bases lay outside the gene matches. The CDR3 spans 17 residues. Germline V gene sequence: CDR1 SGHDT, CDR2 YYEEEE. Written as DNA, the CDR3 is TGTGCCAGCAGCTTAATGACGGACAGGGTAGAGTACAATGAGCAGTTCTTC. The encoded protein is CASSLMTDRVEYNEQFF.

The rearrangement links TRBV7-2 to TRBJ1-2, with 8 bases fitting TRBD1. CDR3 length: 17 residues. Germline V gives CDR1 SGHTA, CDR2 FQGNSA. The V gene end was trimmed by 5 bases and the J gene end by 6 bases; junction bases not matched to a gene: 17. CDR3 in amino acids: CASSPDSPTDRGHGYTF. The CDR3 DNA is TGTGCCAGCAGCCCAGATAGCCCCACTGACAGGGGCCATGGCTACACCTTC.

The chain recombines TRBV5-1 with TRBJ2-3; tentatively, D is TRBD1 (6 bases). The V gene's germline CDR1 is SGHRS and CDR2 YFSETQ. V shed 0 bases and J shed 2 bases, with 7 bases lying between them. The CDR3 runs 14 residues. The CDR3 DNA sequence: TGCGCCAGCAGCTTGGGGACAGCCACAGATACGCAGTATTTT. This translates into CASSLGTATDTQYF.

The genes are TRBV10-1 and TRBJ2-1, with 12 bases aligning to TRBD2. The CDR3 extends over 16 amino acids. In germline, CDR1 is WNHNN, CDR2 SYGVQD (reference sequence). The V segment lost 1 base and the J segment 7 bases; nucleotides outside the gene matches: 5. This CDR3 is CASSELTSGSSNEQFF. The CDR3 bases are TGCGCCAGCAGTGAGTTGACTAGCGGGAGTTCGAATGAGCAGTTCTTC.

J is TRBJ1-2 and V is TRBV7-2; perhaps TRBD1 as D (5 bases). V was trimmed by 6 bases and J by 7 bases, leaving 9 bases between them. The germline CDR1 and CDR2 sequences are SGHTA and FQGNSA. The CDR3 length is 11 residues. DNA of the CDR3: TGTGCCAGCAGGGGCAGGGCTGGCTACACCTTC. Its translation: CASRGRAGYTF.

This chain joins TRBV5-1 and TRBJ2-7; tentative D call: TRBD1 (5 bases). V dropped 0 bases and J dropped 2 bases, with 15 bases sitting between them. In germline, CDR1 is SGHRS, CDR2 YFSETQ. This CDR3 comprises 16 residues. CDR3 residues: CASSLAPSRGTYEQYF. CDR3 in DNA: TGCGCCAGCAGCTTGGCCCCCTCTAGGGGCACCTACGAGCAGTACTTC.

This clone was seen a few times. This chain joins TRBV7-9 and TRBJ2-7; D remains unclear. Deletions cut 2 bases from V and 4 bases from J, with 6 bases between. Germline V gives CDR1 SEHNR, CDR2 FQNEAQ (reference sequence). This CDR3 has 12 amino acids. The CDR3 coding sequence is TGTGCCAGCAGCTTAAGCGAGTACGAGCAGTACTTC. Its translation is CASSLSEYEQYF.

V usage is TRBV15 and J usage is TRBJ1-2; unclear D gene. Germline values: CDR1 LNHNV, CDR2 YYDKDF (reference sequence). V lost 2 bases to trimming and J lost 8 bases, with 18 bases between them. This CDR3 is built from 15 residues. CDR3 bases: TGTGCCACCAGCAGATCGGCGGACTCCTTAGGCGGCTACACCTTC. Its protein product is CATSRSADSLGGYTF.

The chain employs TRBV2 and TRBJ2-2, with TRBD2 identical over 10 bases. The ends lost 3 bases at V and 4 bases at J; junction bases unmatched: 5. Germline CDR1 is SNHLY and CDR2 is FYNNEI. The CDR3 covers 16 residues. The CDR3 DNA is TGTGCCAGCAGTGAGGGGCTAGCGGGGGCCACCGGGGAGCTGTTTTTT. Its protein product is CASSEGLAGATGELFF.

The CDR3 here is CASSHGGSSYNEQFF. The CDR3 DNA is TGCGCCAGCAGCCACGGGGGAAGCTCCTACAATGAGCAGTTCTTC. The V call is TRBV5-1, the J call TRBJ2-1; D is possibly TRBD2 (6 bases). Trimming removed 4 bases at V and 0 bases at J, with 11 bases between. The CDR3 length is 15 residues. Germline V CDR1 and CDR2: SGHRS, YFSETQ.

The CDR3 sequence: CASSSLGPTRTDTQYF. CDR3 in DNA: TGTGCCAGCAGCTCCCTGGGTCCCACGAGGACAGATACGCAGTATTTT. The chain carries TRBV5-6 and TRBJ2-3; D is uncertain. V was clipped by 3 bases and J by 3 bases, with 17 bases between them. CDR1 and CDR2 from the germline V gene are SGHDT and YYEEEE. The CDR3 runs to 16 residues.

DNA for the CDR3: TGTGCCAGCAGTTACGACCGGGACAGGGCCTCCAATGAGCAGTTCTTC. This gives the protein CASSYDRDRASNEQFF. This chain links TRBV5-4 with TRBJ2-1; 9 bases are shared with TRBD1. The CDR3 is made up of 16 amino acids. The germline V gene has CDR1 SGHNT and CDR2 YYREEE (reference sequence). With 5 bases clipped from V and 6 bases from J, the junction kept 12 bases outside the gene matches. Together with reference TRBV5-4 and TRBJ2-1, the CDR3 gives the full variable domain: ETGVTQSPTHLIKTRGQQVTLRCSSQSGHNTVSWYQQALGQGPQFIFQYYREEENGRGNFPPRFSGLQFPNYSSELNVNALELDDSALYLCASSYDRDRASNEQFFGPGTRLTVL.

The table lists this clone with a count of one. This sequence joins TRBV6-6 and TRBJ2-1; 13 nucleotides align to TRBD2. V lost 6 bases and J lost 4; bases outside the gene matches: 6. The germline V gene has CDR1 MNHNY and CDR2 SVGAGI (reference sequence). This CDR3 is 16 amino acids long. The CDR3 loop reads CASSPGTSGNYNEQFF. CDR3 bases: TGTGCCAGCAGCCCGGGGACTAGCGGGAATTACAATGAGCAGTTCTTC.

This clone was found once. The rearrangement uses TRBV27 and TRBJ2-7; TRBD2 matches 13 bases. This CDR3 spans 17 amino acids. The germline CDR1 and CDR2 sequences are MNHEY and SMNVEV (reference sequence). The junction had 9 bases not matched to a gene; V was cut back by 3 bases and J by 4 bases. CDR3 residues: CASSFRGLAGIIYEQYF. CDR3 bases: TGTGCCAGCAGTTTCCGGGGACTAGCGGGGATAATATACGAGCAGTACTTC.

The chain combines TRBV28 with TRBJ1-5; D gene uncertain. The germline gives CDR1 MDHEN, CDR2 SYDVKM. The CDR3 totals 14 residues. The V end was cut by 3 bases, the J end by 2 bases, with 8 bases between. The CDR3 DNA follows: TGTGCCAGCAGTTTTGGAGTGGGCAATCAGCCCCAGCATTTT. Its protein is CASSFGVGNQPQHF.

This clone appeared a single time. The chain joins TRBV15 to TRBJ2-1; TRBD2 matches at 12 bases. The CDR3 spans 17 residues. V lost 1 base and J lost 4; bases outside the gene matches: 5. CDR1 is LNHNV, CDR2 YYDKDF, per germline (reference sequence). For the CDR3, the DNA is TGTGCCACCAGCAGAGCAAGCGGACTAGCGGGGTACAATGAGCAGTTCTTC. Its protein product is CATSRASGLAGYNEQFF.

This chain joins TRBV7-9 and TRBJ2-3; TRBD2 aligns across 7 bases. The germline gives CDR1 SEHNR, CDR2 FQNEAQ (reference sequence). CDR3 length: 15 residues. V gave up 11 bases and J gave up 6 bases; unmatched junction bases: 17. DNA for the CDR3: TGTGCCGCCTCGGGGGGTTTTGACCTTTTGGATACGCAGTATTTT. Its protein is CAASGGFDLLDTQYF. Full variable domain (remainder filled in from reference TRBV7-9 and TRBJ2-3): DTGVSQNPRHKITKRGQNVTFRCDPISEHNRLYWYRQTLGQGPEFLTYFQNEAQLEKSRLLSDRFSAERPKGSFSTLEIQRTEQGDSAMYLCAASGGFDLLDTQYFGPGTRLTVL.